These 3 T cell receptor beta chains share one sample of origin, sequenced in a study of T cells in women clearing cervical HPV infection. Measured with immunoSEQ multiplex PCR; TCRdb has only the in-frame clones, and not every one. This listing includes about 30,000 clones. Material for sequencing was blood buffy coat. Every receptor here comes from a woman between 18 and 70 years old with a cervical HPV16 infection that either progressed to CIN3+ or cleared (not recorded which).

As to this clone: The DNA ends 3 residues before the CDR3 does, and the rest of the CDR3 is filled in from the germline J gene. This chain uses TRBV2 with TRBJ1-1; the match to TRBD1 covers 7 bases. Germline-derived CDR1 and CDR2 are SNHLY and FYNNEI. The CDR3 length is 15 residues. The ends lost 5 bases at V and 4 bases at J; junction bases unmatched: 10. The CDR3 loop is CASSPDRDPITEAFF. The part of the CDR3 DNA that was read is TGTGCCAGCAGTCCAGACAGGGATCCGATCACTGAA.

To note about this clone: Coverage ceases 3 residues before the CDR3 finishes, and the germline J gene fills in the end. The chain combines TRBV5-1 with TRBJ2-1; the D gene is possibly TRBD1 (5 bases). The ends were cut back, 1 base at V and 5 bases at J, with 16 bases in the middle. Per the germline V gene, CDR1 is SGHRS and CDR2 is YFSETQ. The CDR3 sequence is 16 residues long. Incomplete CDR3 DNA: TGCGCCAGCAGCTTGAAGGTCAGGGCGGAGAACAATGAG. Protein: CASSLKVRAENNE. The full CDR3 protein reads CASSLKVRAENNEQFF. The whole variable domain, filled in from reference TRBV5-1 and TRBJ2-1, reads KAGVTQTPRYLIKTRGQQVTLSCSPISGHRSVSWYQQTPGQGLQFLFEYFSETQRNKGNFPGRFSGRQFSNSRSEMNVSTLELGDSALYLCASSLKVRAENNEQFFGPGTRLTVL.

About this clone: The CDR3 end lies 3 residues beyond the end of the read and is filled in from the germline J gene. The chain uses TRBV5-6 and TRBJ2-5; 8 bases align to TRBD1. V shed 3 bases and J 5 bases; nucleotides not matched to a gene: 6. Germline V CDR1 and CDR2: SGHDT, YYEEEE. The CDR3 is 14 residues long. Partial CDR3 DNA: TGTGCCAGCAGCTCCCAGGGGGCCGGTGAGACC. Translated: CASSSQGAGET. The entire CDR3 protein reads CASSSQGAGETQYF.